This T cell receptor (beta chain) was observed in a study of blood T cell repertoires in COVID-19. Study-level information: The samples span acute and convalescent COVID-19 from the United States, Italy and Spain. From T cells, B-cell-depleted T cells, or PBMCs came the material, which was cDNA or gDNA.

The length of the CDR3 is 15 residues. The germline CDR1 and CDR2 sequences are MGHDK and SYGVNS. V lost 2 bases to trimming and J lost 4 bases, with 14 bases between them. As handled by the study authors: Reference gene primers were amplified, and this amplification served to estimate nucleated cell counts. The repertoire was sequenced with immunoSEQ multiplex PCR; TCRdb's copy has only in-frame clones and lacks some. The DNA gave D and trimming, while V, J and clone size come from that table. Of some 30,000 clones in the sample, more than 70% are singletons; the top ten hold about 3.4%. The chain links TRBV25-1 to TRBJ2-5; tentatively, D is TRBD1 (6 bases). The sequencing input was peripheral blood. The sequence was obtained from a human donor in a cohort sampled during active COVID-19. CDR3: CASSEQGPRRETQYF. The CDR3 nucleotides read TGTGCCAGCAGTGAACAGGGGCCTCGGAGAGAGACCCAGTACTTC.